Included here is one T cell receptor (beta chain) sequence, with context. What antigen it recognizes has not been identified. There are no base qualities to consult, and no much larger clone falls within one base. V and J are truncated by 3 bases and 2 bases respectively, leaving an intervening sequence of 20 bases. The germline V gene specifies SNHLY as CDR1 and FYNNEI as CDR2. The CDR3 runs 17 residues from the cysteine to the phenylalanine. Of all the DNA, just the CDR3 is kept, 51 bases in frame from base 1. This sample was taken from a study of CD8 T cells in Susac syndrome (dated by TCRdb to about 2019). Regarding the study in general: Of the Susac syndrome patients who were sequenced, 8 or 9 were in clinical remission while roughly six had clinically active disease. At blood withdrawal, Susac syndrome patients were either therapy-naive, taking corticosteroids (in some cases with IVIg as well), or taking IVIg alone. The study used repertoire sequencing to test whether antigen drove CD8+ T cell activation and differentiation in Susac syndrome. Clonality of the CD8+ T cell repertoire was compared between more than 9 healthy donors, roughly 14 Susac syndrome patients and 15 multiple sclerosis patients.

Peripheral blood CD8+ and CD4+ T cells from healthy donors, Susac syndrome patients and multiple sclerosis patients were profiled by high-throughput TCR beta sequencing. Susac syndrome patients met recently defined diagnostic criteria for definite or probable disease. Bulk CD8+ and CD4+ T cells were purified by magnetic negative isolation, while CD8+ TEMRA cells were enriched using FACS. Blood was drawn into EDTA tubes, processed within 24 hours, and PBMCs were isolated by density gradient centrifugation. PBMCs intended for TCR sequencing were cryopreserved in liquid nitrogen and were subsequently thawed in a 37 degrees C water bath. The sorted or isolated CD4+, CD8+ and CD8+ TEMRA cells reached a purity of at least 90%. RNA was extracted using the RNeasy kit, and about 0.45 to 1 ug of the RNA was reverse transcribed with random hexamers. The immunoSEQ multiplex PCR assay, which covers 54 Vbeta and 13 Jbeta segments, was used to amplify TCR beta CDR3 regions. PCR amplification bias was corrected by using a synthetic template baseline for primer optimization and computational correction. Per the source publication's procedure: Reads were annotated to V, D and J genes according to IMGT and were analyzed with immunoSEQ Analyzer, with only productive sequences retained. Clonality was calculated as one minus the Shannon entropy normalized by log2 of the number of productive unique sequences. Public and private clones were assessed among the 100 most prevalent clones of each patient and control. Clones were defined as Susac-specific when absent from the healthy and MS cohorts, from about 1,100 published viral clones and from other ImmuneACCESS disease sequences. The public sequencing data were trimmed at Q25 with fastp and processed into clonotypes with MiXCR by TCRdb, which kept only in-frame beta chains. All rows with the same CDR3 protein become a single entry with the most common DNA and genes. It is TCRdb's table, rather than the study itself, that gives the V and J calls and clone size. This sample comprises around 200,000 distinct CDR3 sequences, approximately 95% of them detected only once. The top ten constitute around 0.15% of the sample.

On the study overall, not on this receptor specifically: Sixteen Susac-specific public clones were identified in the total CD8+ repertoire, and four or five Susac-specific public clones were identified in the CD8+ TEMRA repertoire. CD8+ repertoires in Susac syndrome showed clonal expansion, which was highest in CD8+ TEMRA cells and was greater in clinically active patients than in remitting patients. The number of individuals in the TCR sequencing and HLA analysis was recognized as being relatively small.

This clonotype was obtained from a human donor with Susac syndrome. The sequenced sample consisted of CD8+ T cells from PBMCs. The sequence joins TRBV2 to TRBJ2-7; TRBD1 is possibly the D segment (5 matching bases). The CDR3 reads CASSERMAEKGAYEQYF. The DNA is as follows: TGTGCCAGCAGTGAGAGAATGGCGGAAAAAGGGGCCTACGAGCAGTACTTC.